These 27 T cell receptor beta chains were sequenced from one sample in a study of blood T cell repertoires in COVID-19. Using immunoSEQ multiplex PCR, the repertoire was profiled, and TCRdb retains in-frame clones only, with some absent. The table lists just over 300,000 clones, approximately 85% of them singletons. Specimen: PBMCs or T cells enriched from blood (not recorded which). The source is a man under 40 who had recovered from COVID-19.

This chain connects TRBV5-1 to TRBJ1-5, with D perhaps TRBD1 (5 bases). Germline V gives CDR1 SGHRS, CDR2 YFSETQ. CDR3 length equals 14 residues. Trimming stripped 4 bases from V and 3 bases from J, with 11 bases between. CDR3: CASSPDTNNQPQHF. For the CDR3, the DNA is TGCGCCAGCAGCCCGGACACTAACAATCAGCCCCAGCATTTT.

The J gene is TRBJ1-2, the V gene TRBV6-5, with TRBD1 as a possible D gene (5 bases). The CDR3 extends over 14 amino acids. Germline V CDR1 and CDR2: MNHEY, SVGAGI. V dropped 7 bases and J dropped 2 bases, with 14 bases sitting between them. The CDR3 here is CASKTGDTNYGYTF. The CDR3 DNA reads as TGTGCCAGCAAAACGGGGGATACCAACTATGGCTACACCTTC.

The chain combines TRBV30 with TRBJ2-7, with D possibly matching TRBD1 (6 bases). The V gene's germline CDR1 is GTSNPN and CDR2 SVGIG (reference sequence). The CDR3 is 14 amino acids. V lost 3 bases, J lost 2 bases, and 14 bases lay in between. DNA for the CDR3: TGTGCCTGGAGCTCAGGACAGCTTCCCTACGAGCAGTACTTC. This encodes CAWSSGQLPYEQYF. Full variable domain (rest looked up from reference TRBV30 and TRBJ2-7): SQTIHQWPATLVQPVGSPLSLECTVEGTSNPNLYWYRQAAGRGLQLLFYSVGIGQISSEVPQNLSASRPQDRQFILSSKKLLLSDSGFYLCAWSSGQLPYEQYFGPGTRLTVT.

V and J are TRBV5-1 and TRBJ2-7; D remains ambiguous. The CDR3 runs to 15 residues. Germline V lookup: CDR1 SGHRS, CDR2 YFSETQ. Trimming removed 0 bases at V and 0 bases at J, with 10 bases between. The CDR3 sequence is CASSLELLSSYEQYF. As DNA, the CDR3 is TGCGCCAGCAGCTTGGAGCTACTTAGCTCCTACGAGCAGTACTTC.

For the CDR3, the DNA is TGTGCCAGCAGGGCCCGGGCAGGGGGCTACAATGAGCAGTTCTTC. Its protein product is CASRARAGGYNEQFF. J is TRBJ2-1 and V is TRBV7-3; TRBD1 agrees at 7 bases. This CDR3 has 15 residues. Germline CDR1 is SGHTA and CDR2 is FQGTGA. J lost 3 bases, V lost 6 bases, and 8 bases had no gene match.

The gene calls are TRBV6-4 and TRBJ1-4; D ambiguous. Trimming left V 5 bases short and J 4 bases short, with 8 bases between. Germline lookup yields CDR1 MRHNA and CDR2 SNTAGT. The CDR3 spans 13 residues. As DNA, the CDR3 is TGTGCCAGCAGTCCCCAGGTTAATGAAAAACTGTTTTTT. Translated, it gives CASSPQVNEKLFF.

The chain carries TRBV7-9 and TRBJ2-3; 13 positions agree with TRBD2. Germline lookup yields CDR1 SEHNR and CDR2 FQNEAQ (reference sequence). The J segment lost 7 bases and the V segment lost 3 bases, leaving 16 bases of the junction unmatched. The CDR3 is 19 residues long. The CDR3 DNA follows: TGTGCCAGCAGCTTCTTGGGACTAGCGGGGACTCTCGTGGACCATACGCAGTATTTT. Translated, it gives CASSFLGLAGTLVDHTQYF.

V usage is TRBV11-2 and J usage is TRBJ1-1, with D maybe TRBD1 (5 bases). This CDR3 is 15 amino acids long. The V gene's germline CDR1 is SGHAT and CDR2 FQNNGV. V shed 4 bases and J shed 4 bases, with 16 bases lying between them. This CDR3 reads CASSSYGWGVTEAFF. The CDR3, as DNA: TGTGCCAGCAGCTCTTACGGTTGGGGGGTCACTGAAGCTTTCTTT.

This chain links TRBV5-4 with TRBJ2-5; 8 bases map to TRBD2. V trimming: 2 bases; J trimming: 4 bases; junction bases outside the gene matches: 4. Germline assignment: CDR1 SGHNT and CDR2 YYREEE (reference sequence). The CDR3 is 14 residues long. For the CDR3, the DNA is TGTGCCAGCAGCTTACGGGGGGGCCGAGAGACCCAGTACTTC. Amino acids: CASSLRGGRETQYF.

The chain recombines TRBV15 with TRBJ1-5, with 7 bases lining up with TRBD1. The V gene end was trimmed by 1 base and the J gene end by 4 bases; junction bases not matched to a gene: 4. CDR3 size: 15 residues. Germline lookup yields CDR1 LNHNV and CDR2 YYDKDF (reference sequence). CDR3 nucleotide sequence: TGTGCCACCAGCAGAGCCCCGACAGGGAATCAGCCCCAGCATTTT. This encodes CATSRAPTGNQPQHF.

This clone was counted between two and nine times. CDR3 loop: CASSQASGGSATEAFF. CDR3 DNA: TGTGCCAGCAGCCAAGCCTCGGGGGGGTCCGCCACTGAAGCTTTCTTT. The chain is built from TRBV3-1 (or the pseudogene TRBV3-2) and TRBJ1-1; D might be TRBD1 (5 bases). The CDR3 has 16 amino acids. The V gene's germline CDR1 is LGHDT and CDR2 YNNKEL (reference sequence). The ends were cut back, 1 base at V and 4 bases at J, with 16 bases in the middle.

This clone was seen a single time. The chain combines TRBV25-1 with TRBJ2-4; 7 bases line up with TRBD1. This CDR3 is built from 13 residues. Germline assignment: CDR1 MGHDK and CDR2 SYGVNS. Trimming removed 3 bases from V and 8 bases from J; junction bases left unmatched: 4. Here the CDR3 reads CASSDYDRDIQYF. The CDR3 coding sequence is TGTGCCAGCAGTGACTACGACAGGGACATTCAGTACTTC. The full variable domain, completed using reference TRBV25-1 and TRBJ2-4, is EADIYQTPRYLVIGTGKKITLECSQTMGHDKMYWYQQDPGMELHLIHYSYGVNSTEKGDLSSESTVSRIRTEHFPLTLESARPSHTSQYLCASSDYDRDIQYFGAGTRLSVL.

The chain combines TRBV5-1 with TRBJ1-2; possibly TRBD1 for D (6 bases). Trimming removed 0 bases at V and 4 bases at J, with 10 bases between. Germline V gene sequence: CDR1 SGHRS, CDR2 YFSETQ. The CDR3 runs to 14 residues. CDR3 residues: CASSLAGEGYGYTF. The CDR3 region has the DNA TGCGCCAGCAGCTTGGCAGGGGAAGGCTATGGCTACACCTTC.

Comment on this clone: One junction end disagrees with the germline gene, perhaps due to a read error. The CDR3 loop reads CASSLTASRNTIYF. The CDR3 region has the DNA TGTGCCAGCAGCCTGACAGCCTCTCGAAACACCATATATTTT. This chain uses TRBV7-2 with TRBJ1-3, with D possibly TRBD1 on 5 matching bases. The CDR3 runs 14 residues. Germline values: CDR1 SGHTA, CDR2 FQGNSA.

The J gene is TRBJ2-1, the V gene TRBV4-3; 8 positions match TRBD2. The germline V gene encodes CDR1 LGHNA and CDR2 YSLEER. J was trimmed by 12 bases and V by 3 bases; bases with no gene match: 7. This CDR3 has 13 amino acids. The CDR3 DNA reads as TGCGCCAGCAGCCAGGACTCTCTAGCGGGGCAGTTCTTC. This codes for CASSQDSLAGQFF.

V gene TRBV10-3 combines with J gene TRBJ2-7, with 13 bases aligning to TRBD2. The ends lost 10 bases at V and 4 bases at J; junction bases unmatched: 4. Germline V lookup: CDR1 ENHRY, CDR2 SYGVKD. The CDR3 loop spans 13 amino acids. The CDR3, as DNA: TGTGCCACCGGACTAGCGGGGGTTTACGAGCAGTACTTC. This sequence encodes CATGLAGVYEQYF.

The chain employs TRBV19 and TRBJ1-6, with a weak D call TRBD1 (5 bases). The V gene lost 7 bases and the J gene lost 9 bases, with 25 bases spanning the gap. Germline V CDR1 and CDR2: LNHDA, SQIVND (reference sequence). This CDR3 is 17 amino acids long. The CDR3 region has the DNA TGTGCCAGTACCCCTATGATGACCCGTCCGGGGGGTTCACCCCTCCACTTT. Encoded protein: CASTPMMTRPGGSPLHF.

The chain couples TRBV4-3 to TRBJ1-5; the D gene is possibly TRBD1 (6 bases). The CDR3 has 17 amino acids. Germline V CDR1 and CDR2: LGHNA, YSLEER. Trimming left V 0 bases short and J 8 bases short, with 20 bases between. Here the CDR3 reads CASSQDIGFPGVEPQHF. The CDR3 DNA is TGCGCCAGCAGCCAAGATATCGGTTTTCCAGGGGTGGAGCCCCAGCATTTT.

V gene TRBV27 combines with J gene TRBJ2-1, with D maybe TRBD1 (6 bases). CDR1 and CDR2 from the germline V gene are MNHEY and SMNVEV (reference sequence). The V and J ends lost 5 bases and 0 bases respectively, with 17 bases between them. The CDR3 totals 17 residues. The CDR3 is CASSPYRDQSSYNEQFF. The CDR3 nucleotides are TGTGCCAGCAGTCCATACAGGGACCAGAGCTCCTACAATGAGCAGTTCTTC.

This chain joins TRBV4-2 and TRBJ2-1; 14 nucleotides align to TRBD2. The length of the CDR3 is 19 residues. Germline V CDR1 and CDR2: LGHNA, YNFKEQ. V gave up 4 bases and J gave up 5 bases; unmatched junction bases: 13. CDR3 sequence (DNA): TGTGCCAGCAGCCCCCTGGGACTAGCGGGGGCCCTAAGAGACAATGAGCAGTTCTTC. It encodes CASSPLGLAGALRDNEQFF.

V and J are TRBV6-5 and TRBJ1-3; tentatively, D is TRBD1 (6 bases). Looked up from germline, CDR1 is MNHEY and CDR2 is SVGAGI. Trimming took 5 bases from V and 0 from J, leaving 11 bases between them. This CDR3 has 15 residues. For the CDR3, the DNA is TGTGCCAGCAGTACGCGACAGGACTCTGGAAACACCATATATTTT. Translated: CASSTRQDSGNTIYF.

The chain combines TRBV5-1 with TRBJ1-1, with 11 bases aligning to TRBD1. This CDR3 spans 14 amino acids. Germline V gene lookup returns CDR1 SGHRS and CDR2 YFSETQ. The V gene end was trimmed by 4 bases and the J gene end by 4 bases; junction bases not matched to a gene: 3. CDR3 in DNA: TGCGCCAGCAGCGTGGGACAGGGGGGCACTGAAGCTTTCTTT. Translating gives CASSVGQGGTEAFF. Full variable domain (remainder filled in from reference TRBV5-1 and TRBJ1-1): KAGVTQTPRYLIKTRGQQVTLSCSPISGHRSVSWYQQTPGQGLQFLFEYFSETQRNKGNFPGRFSGRQFSNSRSEMNVSTLELGDSALYLCASSVGQGGTEAFFGQGTRLTVV.

The rearrangement joins TRBV30 to TRBJ2-5, with 12 nucleotides matching TRBD1. Germline V gene data show CDR1 as GTSNPN and CDR2 as SVGIG (reference sequence). Unmatched junction bases numbered 6, after V lost 5 bases and J lost 5 bases. The CDR3 runs to 14 residues. The CDR3 nucleotides read TGTGCCTGGGGGGGACAGGGGGCGTGGGAGACCCAGTACTTC. It is translated as CAWGGQGAWETQYF.

CDR3 amino acids: CASSLAVGTGNTIYF. For the CDR3, the DNA is TGCGCCAGCAGCTTGGCCGTCGGGACTGGAAACACCATATATTTT. This sequence joins TRBV5-1 and TRBJ1-3; D ambiguous. The CDR3 covers 15 residues. Trimming cost V 0 bases and J 2 bases, with 9 bases left between them. Germline CDR1 SGHRS, CDR2 YFSETQ.

This clone was seen a few times. This chain uses TRBV5-6 with TRBJ1-4, with 9 bases that match TRBD1. The V gene's germline CDR1 is SGHDT and CDR2 YYEEEE. J lost 6 bases, V lost 4 bases, and 4 bases had no gene match. The CDR3 is 14 residues long. CDR3 DNA: TGTGCCAGCAGCGCCTGGACAGGGGATGAAAAACTGTTTTTT. Its translation: CASSAWTGDEKLFF. The full variable domain, in which reference TRBV5-6 and TRBJ1-4 provide the parts outside the CDR3, is DAGVTQSPTHLIKTRGQQVTLRCSPKSGHDTVSWYQQALGQGPQFIFQYYEEEERQRGNFPDRFSGHQFPNYSSELNVNALLLGDSALYLCASSAWTGDEKLFFGSGTQLSVL.

The chain employs TRBV3-1 (or the pseudogene TRBV3-2) and TRBJ1-2, with D possibly TRBD1 on 5 matching bases. The CDR3 is 13 residues long. V was pared by 1 base and J by 7 bases, with 10 bases between. In germline, CDR1 is LGHDT, CDR2 YNNKEL (reference sequence). As DNA, the CDR3 is TGTGCCAGCAGCCAAGGTCCAGGGCTTGGCTACACCTTC. It encodes CASSQGPGLGYTF.

The chain employs TRBV9 and TRBJ1-1, with D possibly matching TRBD1 (6 bases). The CDR3 has 15 residues. Trimming took off 1 base at V and 0 bases at J, with 10 bases between the two ends. CDR1 is SGDLS and CDR2 is YYNGEE in the germline V gene. The CDR3 region has the DNA TGTGCCAGCAGCGTACTCGAGGGGGTGAACACTGAAGCTTTCTTT. Its protein is CASSVLEGVNTEAFF.